Each of the 31 T cell receptor beta chains below was sequenced from the same sample in a study of shared T cell receptors in the human thymus (dated by TCRdb to the early 2020s). The library was made by the immunoSEQ multiplex PCR assay. TCRdb took over this immuneACCESS table, retaining in-frame rearrangements with V and J assigned. Such tables are incomplete; in checked studies, under half of the missing clones stem from an unresolved V gene, and the remainder is unexplained. The sample table records more than 300,000 clones; approximately 95% of these occur just once. The ten largest clones capture approximately 0.018% of the sample. The sample was thymocytes. The receptors derive from a human donor.

The chain links TRBV29-1 to TRBJ2-2; 16 nucleotides line up with TRBD2. Trimming cost V 4 bases and J 8 bases; bases outside gene matches: 31. CDR3 length: 24 amino acids. Per germline, CDR1 SQVTM and CDR2 ANQGSEA. CDR3 sequence reads: CSVGAKGDGGVTGTSGRATGELFF. DNA of the CDR3: TGCAGCGTTGGGGCGAAGGGGGACGGTGGAGTTACCGGGACTAGCGGGAGGGCTACGGGGGAGCTGTTTTTT.

This sequence joins TRBV19 and TRBJ1-5; D gene uncertain. Germline CDR1 and CDR2: LNHDA and SQIVND (reference sequence). The CDR3 totals 14 residues. Trimming left V 4 bases short and J 4 bases short, with 11 bases between. CDR3 in amino acids: CASSSPGNNQPQHF. DNA for the CDR3: TGTGCCAGTAGTAGCCCCGGGAATAATCAGCCCCAGCATTTT.

This rearrangement joins TRBV28 to TRBJ2-2, with D perhaps matching TRBD1 (6 bases). V was clipped by 10 bases and J by 5 bases, with 20 bases between them. The CDR3 sequence is 15 residues long. CDR1 is MDHEN, CDR2 SYDVKM, per germline. In DNA form, the CDR3 reads TGTGCCACCGGAACAGGGACCTATCGGACCGGGGAGCTGTTTTTT. It encodes CATGTGTYRTGELFF.

The chain combines TRBV28 with TRBJ1-6; no clear D. The CDR3 totals 15 residues. The V gene's germline CDR1 is MDHEN and CDR2 SYDVKM. V was trimmed by 6 bases and J by 3 bases, leaving 12 bases between them. The CDR3 sequence is CASRGPRGYNSPLHF. The CDR3 DNA reads as TGTGCCAGCAGAGGGCCGCGCGGCTATAATTCACCCCTCCACTTT.

This sequence joins TRBV28 and TRBJ2-2; 8 bases agree with TRBD2. The CDR3 covers 16 residues. The V and J ends lost 6 bases and 5 bases, in that order; junction bases with no gene match: 11. Per the germline V gene, CDR1 is MDHEN and CDR2 is SYDVKM. CDR3 sequence reads: CASSPRLAPGTGELFF. For the CDR3, the DNA is TGTGCCAGCAGCCCCAGACTAGCGCCTGGGACCGGGGAGCTGTTTTTT.

This clone was observed a single time. The V and J genes are TRBV9 and TRBJ2-7; 9 bases match TRBD1. Germline V gene data show CDR1 as SGDLS and CDR2 as YYNGEE. J was trimmed by 2 bases and V by 1 base; bases with no gene match: 7. The CDR3 loop spans 16 amino acids. CDR3 amino acids: CASSVRDRVVPYEQYF. In nucleotides, the CDR3 is TGTGCCAGCAGCGTACGGGACAGGGTGGTTCCCTACGAGCAGTACTTC.

The chain carries TRBV7-6 and TRBJ2-5; 11 bases map to TRBD2. V dropped 1 base and J dropped 2; count of bases not matched to a gene: 3. From germline, CDR1 is SGHVS and CDR2 FNYEAQ. This CDR3 region has 16 residues. Here the CDR3 DNA reads TGTGCCAGCAGCTTAGGGACTAGCGGGTATCAAGAGACCCAGTACTTC. It specifies CASSLGTSGYQETQYF.

The chain links TRBV19 to TRBJ2-7; 7 nucleotides agree with TRBD2. This CDR3 comprises 13 residues. V dropped 4 bases and J dropped 2; count of bases not matched to a gene: 2. Germline V gives CDR1 LNHDA, CDR2 SQIVND (reference sequence). The CDR3 is CASSTSGAYEQYF. CDR3 nucleotide sequence: TGTGCCAGTAGTACTAGCGGCGCCTACGAGCAGTACTTC.

The rearrangement links TRBV27 to TRBJ2-1; 10 bases map to TRBD1. CDR1 is MNHEY and CDR2 is SMNVEV in the germline V gene (reference sequence). This CDR3 region has 17 residues. V trimming: 6 bases; J trimming: 6 bases; junction bases outside the gene matches: 14. The CDR3 loop reads CASSQRQGAFNGNEQFF. CDR3 sequence (DNA): TGTGCCAGCAGCCAGCGACAGGGGGCCTTTAACGGCAATGAGCAGTTCTTC.

This chain joins TRBV11-2 and TRBJ2-7; possibly TRBD2 for D (5 bases). CDR1 and CDR2 from the germline V gene are SGHAT and FQNNGV. This CDR3 comprises 14 residues. V shed 5 bases and J shed 1 base, with 12 bases lying between them. The CDR3 region is CASSPGSESYEQYF. The CDR3 coding sequence is TGTGCCAGCAGCCCGGGTAGCGAGTCCTACGAGCAGTACTTC. The full variable domain, rest sourced from reference TRBV11-2 and TRBJ2-7, is EAGVAQSPRYKIIEKRQSVAFWCNPISGHATLYWYQQILGQGPKLLIQFQNNGVVDDSQLPKDRFSAERLKGVDSTLKIQPAKLEDSAVYLCASSPGSESYEQYFGPGTRLTVT.

The V gene is TRBV15, the J gene TRBJ2-4; D is perhaps TRBD2 (5 bases). The CDR3 sequence is 18 residues long. V was pared by 0 bases and J by 7 bases, with 22 bases between. From germline, CDR1 is LNHNV and CDR2 YYDKDF (reference sequence). The CDR3 loop is CATSREGLVGVGRNIQYF. The CDR3 DNA is TGTGCCACCAGCAGAGAAGGGCTCGTGGGAGTCGGTCGGAACATTCAGTACTTC.

V usage is TRBV7-9 and J usage is TRBJ1-2, with TRBD1 identical over 8 bases. The CDR3 spans 15 residues. V was pared by 0 bases and J by 2 bases, with 2 bases of the junction left unmatched. Germline CDR1 and CDR2: SEHNR and FQNEAQ (reference sequence). The CDR3, as DNA: TGTGCCAGCAGCTTAGCGACAGGGGAGAACTATGGCTACACCTTC. Protein: CASSLATGENYGYTF.

This clone appeared once. The chain employs TRBV5-1 and TRBJ2-7; 9 bases fit TRBD2. CDR1 is SGHRS and CDR2 is YFSETQ in the germline V gene. The CDR3 spans 15 residues. Trimming took 0 bases from V and 4 from J; bases not matched to a gene: 5. CDR3 DNA sequence: TGCGCCAGCAGCTTGGTTGGCGGGAGGGAATACGAGCAGTACTTC. Its translation is CASSLVGGREYEQYF.

The V call is TRBV4-1, the J call TRBJ2-1; 9 nucleotides match TRBD1. CDR3 size: 16 residues. Germline CDR1 reads MGHRA; CDR2 reads YSYEKL. V lost 1 base to trimming and J lost 8 bases; unmatched junction nucleotides: 9. The CDR3 region is CASSQVPGTGKDEQFF. Here the CDR3 DNA reads TGCGCCAGCAGCCAAGTCCCAGGGACAGGGAAGGATGAGCAGTTCTTC.

This rearrangement joins TRBV6-1 to TRBJ2-3, with no clear D. Germline loops: CDR1 MNHNS, CDR2 SASEGT. V gave up 3 bases and J gave up 2 bases, with 15 bases separating them. The CDR3 runs to 16 residues. The CDR3 protein is CASSDEARADTDTQYF. CDR3 coding DNA: TGTGCCAGCAGTGATGAGGCAAGGGCAGACACAGATACGCAGTATTTT.

The chain recombines TRBV28 with TRBJ1-4; TRBD1 might be the D (5 bases). In germline, CDR1 is MDHEN, CDR2 SYDVKM. The CDR3 is made up of 14 amino acids. V lost 3 bases and J 4 bases, leaving 9 bases between the germline ends. In DNA form, the CDR3 reads TGTGCCAGCAGTTTGGCCGGGGGTAATGAAAAACTGTTTTTT. This encodes CASSLAGGNEKLFF.

The chain employs TRBV19 and TRBJ2-1; D possibly corresponds to TRBD1 (6 bases). CDR1 is LNHDA, CDR2 SQIVND, per germline (reference sequence). The ends were cut back, 4 bases at V and 10 bases at J, with 20 bases in the middle. The CDR3 sequence is 15 residues long. The CDR3 protein is CASSRRQGPPREQFF. Written as DNA, the CDR3 is TGTGCCAGTAGTAGGCGGCAGGGGCCTCCCCGGGAGCAGTTCTTC.

The gene calls are TRBV15 and TRBJ2-1; possibly TRBD2 for D (6 bases). Per the germline V gene, CDR1 is LNHNV and CDR2 is YYDKDF (reference sequence). The CDR3 is 17 residues long. V lost 0 bases to trimming and J lost 0 bases, with 12 bases between them. CDR3 sequence (DNA): TGTGCCACCAGCAGAGATCTTGGCGGGGTCTCCTACAATGAGCAGTTCTTC. Protein sequence: CATSRDLGGVSYNEQFF.

About this clone itself: This CDR3 is also generated by other DNA sequences in the sample. The chain joins TRBV7-2 to TRBJ2-7, with TRBD1 identical over 10 bases. The V segment lost 6 bases and the J segment 9 bases; nucleotides outside the gene matches: 14. The CDR3 is 15 amino acids. Germline lookup yields CDR1 SGHTA and CDR2 FQGNSA. The chain's CDR3 is CASSRWTGGTRGQYF. The DNA for the CDR3 is TGTGCCAGCAGTCGCTGGACAGGGGGGACCAGGGGGCAGTACTTC.

J is TRBJ2-5 and V is TRBV11-2; D call uncertain. CDR1 is SGHAT, CDR2 FQNNGV, per germline. This CDR3 region has 13 residues. The germline V and J ends were trimmed by 5 bases and 2 bases, with 9 bases remaining between them. CDR3 nucleotides: TGTGCCAGCAGCCGCCCCCCTCAAGAGACCCAGTACTTC. Amino acid sequence: CASSRPPQETQYF.

The chain joins TRBV5-6 to TRBJ2-3; D assignment may be TRBD1 or TRBD2 (5 bases each). Germline V gene sequence: CDR1 SGHDT, CDR2 YYEEEE. The CDR3 has 17 residues. V was trimmed by 1 base and J by 0 bases, leaving 15 bases between them. The CDR3 sequence is CASSLPSWGISTDTQYF. CDR3 DNA sequence: TGTGCCAGCAGCTTGCCCTCGTGGGGGATCAGCACAGATACGCAGTATTTT.

The chain couples TRBV10-3 to TRBJ2-3; D gene unclear. The CDR3 totals 11 residues. The V and J ends lost 10 bases and 3 bases respectively, with 8 bases between them. Germline assignment: CDR1 ENHRY and CDR2 SYGVKD. The chain's CDR3 is CATNGTDTQYF. DNA for the CDR3: TGTGCCACCAACGGGACAGATACGCAGTATTTT.

The chain has TRBV5-6 and TRBJ1-3; 9 bases agree with TRBD1. The junction had 5 bases not matched to a gene; V was cut back by 4 bases and J by 0 bases. This CDR3 is built from 16 residues. Germline assignment: CDR1 SGHDT and CDR2 YYEEEE. The CDR3 DNA is TGTGCCAGCAGCCGCTTGGGACAGGGCTCTGGAAACACCATATATTTT. Protein: CASSRLGQGSGNTIYF. Supplemented by reference TRBV5-6 and TRBJ1-3, the full variable domain reads DAGVTQSPTHLIKTRGQQVTLRCSPKSGHDTVSWYQQALGQGPQFIFQYYEEEERQRGNFPDRFSGHQFPNYSSELNVNALLLGDSALYLCASSRLGQGSGNTIYFGEGSWLTVV.

This chain uses TRBV7-2 with TRBJ2-2, with D perhaps given as TRBD1 or TRBD2 (5 bases each). V lost 7 bases and J 2 bases, leaving 20 bases between the germline ends. There are 17 residues in the CDR3. The germline V gene has CDR1 SGHTA and CDR2 FQGNSA. CDR3 sequence reads: CASTPPWGRDNTGELFF. CDR3 nucleotide sequence: TGTGCCAGCACCCCGCCGTGGGGACGGGACAACACCGGGGAGCTGTTTTTT.

This clone was detected only a few times. This chain joins TRBV9 and TRBJ1-5; D is ambiguous. The germline gives CDR1 SGDLS, CDR2 YYNGEE. V was shortened by 0 bases and J by 6 bases, with 4 bases between the two germline ends. The CDR3 consists of 12 residues. Here the CDR3 reads CASSVEVQPQHF. CDR3 nucleotide sequence: TGTGCCAGCAGCGTAGAGGTTCAGCCCCAGCATTTT.

The J gene is TRBJ2-7, the V gene TRBV5-5; a weak D match, TRBD2 (5 bases). The CDR3 is 17 amino acids. The germline V gene encodes CDR1 SGHKS and CDR2 YYEKEE (reference sequence). Trimming cost V 0 bases and J 2 bases, with 18 bases left between them. CDR3 sequence (DNA): TGTGCCAGCAGCTTGGGGAGCGGTGTGGACGCCCCCTACGAGCAGTACTTC. This translates into CASSLGSGVDAPYEQYF.

The table lists this clone with a count of one. The gene calls are TRBV5-6 and TRBJ1-5, with D possibly matching TRBD1 (6 bases). Deletions cut 3 bases from V and 7 bases from J, with 11 bases between. The germline V gene encodes CDR1 SGHDT and CDR2 YYEEEE. This CDR3 has 13 residues. DNA for the CDR3: TGTGCCAGCAGCTCCAAGGGGGGGCAGCCCCAGCATTTT. Protein sequence: CASSSKGGQPQHF.

The chain has TRBV10-2 and TRBJ1-3, with D hard to call. The V gene lost 6 bases and the J gene lost 2 bases, with 14 bases spanning the gap. This CDR3 comprises 15 residues. Germline CDR1 is WSHSY and CDR2 is SAAADI. CDR3 nucleotides: TGCGCCAGCAGCCTTCGACGTACTACTGGAAACACCATATATTTT. It is translated as CASSLRRTTGNTIYF.

The V call is TRBV11-2, the J call TRBJ1-1; tentatively, D is TRBD1 (5 bases). The CDR3 has 18 amino acids. The germline V gene has CDR1 SGHAT and CDR2 FQNNGV. V shed 5 bases and J shed 4 bases, with 26 bases lying between them. The CDR3 DNA sequence: TGTGCCAGCAGCCCAGCAAACCACCCCGGGGCGCGGAGCACTGAAGCTTTCTTT. As protein: CASSPANHPGARSTEAFF.

The chain couples TRBV5-6 to TRBJ2-7, with 14 bases that match TRBD2. CDR3 length: 16 residues. V dropped 3 bases and J dropped 3; count of bases not matched to a gene: 5. Germline V lookup: CDR1 SGHDT, CDR2 YYEEEE. DNA of the CDR3: TGTGCCAGCAGCTGCCGACTAGCGGGAGGGAGCTACGAGCAGTACTTC. Its protein product is CASSCRLAGGSYEQYF.

The gene calls are TRBV5-1 and TRBJ1-1; 10 bases match TRBD1. Germline CDR1 and CDR2: SGHRS and YFSETQ. The CDR3 has 17 residues. J gave up 11 bases and V 7 bases, and 23 bases lay outside the gene matches. CDR3 nucleotides: TGCGCCAGCCCCTCCCCTAGGGACAGGGGTGATGTTGTGGGGGCTTTCTTT. Translated: CASPSPRDRGDVVGAFF.